These T cell receptor beta chains were read from a single sample in a study of blood T cell repertoires in COVID-19. Only in-frame clones appear in the TCRdb table, and some are missing; sequencing was by immunoSEQ multiplex PCR. The profile shows more than 350,000 clones, about 88% of them singletons. The sample taken for sequencing was PBMCs or T cells enriched from blood (not recorded which). All receptors come from a young woman who had been exposed to COVID-19. CDR3s include the opening cysteine and the closing phenylalanine or tryptophan. The D gene is left open where the match is weak. Only part of the rows carry a size: once, few, many, or a class if the clone is expanded.

size	D	V	J	DNA	CDR3
.	TRBD2	TRBV5-1	TRBJ2-2	TGCGCCAGCAGTGCTAGCGGGAGCTTAAACACCGGGGAGCTGTTTTTT	CASSASGSLNTGELFF
.	TRBD2	TRBV6-5	TRBJ2-7	TGTGCCAGCAGTCGCGGGACTAGCGGCTACGAGCAGTACTTC	CASSRGTSGYEQYF
.	.	TRBV6-5	TRBJ1-1	TGTGCCAGCAGTAGACTTCTTGGGTCCGGCACTGAAGCTTTCTTT	CASSRLLGSGTEAFF
.	TRBD1	TRBV27	TRBJ1-2	TGTGCCAGCAGTCGACCGGGACAGGGGGTATCCGGCTACACCTTC	CASSRPGQGVSGYTF
.	.	TRBV7-2	TRBJ2-3	TGTGCCAGCAGCTACCGGGACTTTAGCACAGATACGCAGTATTTT	CASSYRDFSTDTQYF
.	TRBD2	TRBV7-8	TRBJ2-3	TGTGCCAGCAGCTTAGGGGGGGGGTCGGCTGGAGATACGCAGTATTTT	CASSLGGGSAGDTQYF
.	TRBD1	TRBV19	TRBJ2-2	TGTGCCAGTAGTATTGGAGACAGGGTGGGCGGGGAGCTGTTTTTT	CASSIGDRVGGELFF
.	.	TRBV9	TRBJ1-2	TGTGCCAGCAGCGGAAGACAGAATATGAACTATGGCTACACCTTC	CASSGRQNMNYGYTF
.	.	TRBV19	TRBJ1-1	TGTGCCAGTAGTATTTCCCCACGGTCTAACACTGAAGCTTTCTTT	CASSISPRSNTEAFF
.	TRBD1	TRBV19	TRBJ1-2	TGTGCCAGTAGTAGGGACAGATACTATGGCTACACCTTC	CASSRDRYYGYTF
.	TRBD2	TRBV28	TRBJ2-2	TGTGCCAGCAGCTTTATAGCGGGAGGGCCGAGGAACACCGGGGAGCTGTTTTTT	CASSFIAGGPRNTGELFF
many	TRBD2	TRBV5-1	TRBJ2-2	TGCGCCAGCAGCTTGTCCACTAGCGCAATGACCGGGGAGCTGTTTTTT	CASSLSTSAMTGELFF
.	.	TRBV11-2	TRBJ1-2	TGTGCCAGCAGCTACCGGGGGAACTATGGCTACACCTTC	CASSYRGNYGYTF
few	TRBD1	TRBV6-5	TRBJ2-7	TGTGCCAGCAGAAACGGACAGGCCGTCTCCTACGAGCAGTACTTC	CASRNGQAVSYEQYF
.	.	TRBV7-8	TRBJ2-6	TGTGCCAGCAGCAAGGACAGAAACTCTGGGGCCAACGTCCTGACTTTC	CASSKDRNSGANVLTF
.	.	TRBV25-1	TRBJ1-3	TGTGCCAGCAGTGAACACAGTGGATTTACCTCTGGAAACACCATATATTTT	CASSEHSGFTSGNTIYF
.	.	TRBV6-2/TRBV6-3	TRBJ1-5	TGTGCCAGCAGTTACGGAATGAGACTGGAGAATCAGCCCCAGCATTTT	CASSYGMRLENQPQHF
.	TRBD2	TRBV4-1	TRBJ2-7	TGCGCCAGCAGCCAAGAAAGACTAGCGGGCCCCTACGAGCAGTACTTC	CASSQERLAGPYEQYF
once	.	TRBV13	TRBJ2-7	TGTGCCAGCAGTCTCGGGACTTACTCCTACGAGCAGTACTTC	CASSLGTYSYEQYF
.	.	TRBV18	TRBJ2-1	TGTGCCAGCTCACCAGGAGCGGGCCGCTTTATAGAGCAGTTCTTC	CASSPGAGRFIEQFF
.	TRBD2	TRBV28	TRBJ2-3	TGTGCCAGCAGGACTAGCGGGCTCCTGACAGATACGCAGTATTTT	CASRTSGLLTDTQYF
.	TRBD1	TRBV4-1	TRBJ1-1	TGCGCCAGCAGCCAACAGACAGGGCGAGCTGAAGCTTTCTTT	CASSQQTGRAEAFF
once	TRBD2	TRBV9	TRBJ2-7	TGTGCCAGCAGCGGGGGGACTAGCTACGAGCAGTACTTC	CASSGGTSYEQYF
.	.	TRBV7-9	TRBJ1-1	TGTGCCAGCAGCGTCAAGAGAAACACTGAAGCTTTCTTT	CASSVKRNTEAFF
.	TRBD2	TRBV7-2	TRBJ2-1	TGTGCCAGCAGCACGGGACTAGCGGGAAAAGAGATCCGTCGCGAGCAGTTCTTC	CASSTGLAGKEIRREQFF
.	TRBD2	TRBV7-9	TRBJ2-7	TGTGCCAGCAGCAGAACAGACGGACTAGCGGTCTCCTACGAGCAGTACTTC	CASSRTDGLAVSYEQYF
few	.	TRBV19	TRBJ2-1	TGTGCCAGTAGTATGCGGACTGGTTACAATGAGCAGTTCTTC	CASSMRTGYNEQFF
.	.	TRBV2	TRBJ1-1	TGTGCCAGACTGCGGGGGACTGAAGCTTTCTTT	CARLRGTEAFF
.	TRBD1	TRBV27	TRBJ1-5	TGTGCCAGCAGTTTAACAGGGGGCTTTCAGCCCCAGCATTTT	CASSLTGGFQPQHF
.	.	TRBV2	TRBJ1-5	TGTGCCAGCAGTCGGACAGAGAATAGCAATCAGCCCCAGCATTTT	CASSRTENSNQPQHF
.	.	TRBV24-1	TRBJ1-2	TGTGCCACCAGCCCGGACAGTTATGGCTACACCTTC	CATSPDSYGYTF
.	TRBD2	TRBV11-2	TRBJ2-7	TGTGCCAGCAGCTTTAGCGGGGGGGCGAGCTCCTACGAGCAGTACTTC	CASSFSGGASSYEQYF
.	.	TRBV25-1	TRBJ1-6	TGTGCCAGCACGTGGAGCTCCTATAATTCACCCCTCCACTTT	CASTWSSYNSPLHF
.	.	TRBV5-1	TRBJ2-1	TGCGCCAGCAGCCTCTTGCCGGGAGAGGTGAATGAGCAGTTCTTC	CASSLLPGEVNEQFF
.	TRBD1	TRBV6-5	TRBJ2-7	TGTGCCAGCAGGGGGGACAGGGGGATTTTCGTCGAGCAGTACTTC	CASRGDRGIFVEQYF
.	.	TRBV7-8	TRBJ1-5	TGTGCCAGCACGATCGGGGGTTTCACGAATCAGCCCCAGCATTTT	CASTIGGFTNQPQHF
.	.	TRBV7-9	TRBJ1-2	TGTGCCAGCAGCCGTGCCGAATCGGGCTATGGCTACACCTTC	CASSRAESGYGYTF
.	TRBD2	TRBV7-8	TRBJ2-5	TGTGCCAGCATCCTGGGACTAGCGGAAGAGACCCAGTACTTC	CASILGLAEETQYF
.	TRBD2	TRBV5-8	TRBJ2-5	TGTGCCAGCAGCTTGGGGGGCCTAGCGGGGCGGGAGACCCAGTACTTC	CASSLGGLAGRETQYF
.	.	TRBV7-2	TRBJ2-7	TGTGCCAGCAGCACTACCCGAAAACCACCCTACGAGCAGTACTTC	CASSTTRKPPYEQYF
.	TRBD1	TRBV5-1	TRBJ1-2	TGCGCCAGCAGCTTGCCCTGGACAGGGGCGAACTATGGCTACACCTTC	CASSLPWTGANYGYTF
.	.	TRBV3-1/TRBV3-2	TRBJ2-4	TGTGCCAGCAGCCAAGACCTAACGGCGGCGAACATTCAGTACTTC	CASSQDLTAANIQYF
once	.	TRBV19	TRBJ2-7	TGTGCCAGTAGTATATCAGGAATGCAGTACTTC	CASSISGMQYF
.	.	TRBV14	TRBJ1-4	TGTGCCAGCAGTACGCGATTTGGGAGAGACCATGAAAAACTGTTTTTT	CASSTRFGRDHEKLFF
.	.	TRBV2	TRBJ1-2	TGTGCCAGCAGTGAGCCGGGGGGAGTTATCTATGGCTACACCTTC	CASSEPGGVIYGYTF
.	.	TRBV28	TRBJ1-2	TGTGCCAGCATCGGGGATGCTAACTATGGCTACACCTTC	CASIGDANYGYTF
.	TRBD1	TRBV7-9	TRBJ1-4	TGTGCCAGCAGCGGGAGTGGGACAGGGGTCCTCTTT	CASSGSGTGVLF
.	.	TRBV20-1	TRBJ1-5	TGCAGTGCTAGTAAAACAGGGTTTCAGCCCCAGCATTTT	CSASKTGFQPQHF
.	.	TRBV3-1/TRBV3-2	TRBJ1-5	TGTGCCAGCAGCCAAGACGGGAAGCTTTATCAGCCCCAGCATTTT	CASSQDGKLYQPQHF
.	TRBD1	TRBV5-5	TRBJ2-7	TGTGCCAGCAGCTTTGGACAGGGTGGCGAGCAGTACTTC	CASSFGQGGEQYF